This is a list of T cell receptor beta chains from one sample in a study of T cell changes during pregnancy in multiple sclerosis. Repertoires were generated with immunoSEQ multiplex PCR, while TCRdb's copy carries only in-frame clones and drops some. The sample carries 55,000 to 85,000 clones, around nine tenths recorded once. Sequencing used peripheral blood, obtained in the third trimester of pregnancy. The source of these receptors is a female donor with multiple sclerosis, enrolled in a pregnancy study. Each CDR3 is given with its conserved first and last residue. D genes are given only for firm matches. Expanded clones are given a class, and other clones once, few, many or no size at all.

>-|24|-|TRBJ2-3|TRBV1
CTSSPNLLAGDHRYAVFWPKLKNF
-
>-|14|TRBD2|TRBJ2-1|TRBV19
CASSITSGNNEQFF
TGTGCCAGTAGTATCACTAGCGGGAACAATGAGCAGTTCTTC
>-|12|-|TRBJ1-4|TRBV30
CAWSDRAEKLFF
TGTGCCTGGAGTGACAGGGCCGAAAAACTGTTTTTT
>-|14|-|TRBJ2-1|TRBV4-1
CASSSINGYNEQFF
TGCGCCAGCAGCTCAATAAACGGGTACAATGAGCAGTTCTTC
>-|16|TRBD2|TRBJ2-1|TRBV6-5
CASSYLAGSSYNEQFF
TGTGCCAGCAGTTACCTAGCGGGAAGCTCCTACAATGAGCAGTTCTTC
>-|13|-|TRBJ2-7|TRBV5-4
CASSLRQSYEQYF
TGTGCCAGCAGCTTGAGACAGAGCTACGAGCAGTACTTC
>-|13|-|TRBJ1-5|TRBV5-5
CASSLEWGGPQHF
TGTGCCAGCAGCTTGGAGTGGGGGGGCCCCCAGCATTTT
>-|12|-|TRBJ2-1|TRBV6-5
CASSQGNNEQFF
TGTGCCAGCAGCCAGGGAAACAATGAGCAGTTCTTC
>-|13|-|TRBJ2-3|TRBV5-1
CASKFGPSDTQYF
TGCGCCAGCAAATTTGGGCCTTCGGATACGCAGTATTTT
>once|15|-|TRBJ1-5|TRBV6-1
CASIPRQGGNQPQHF
TGTGCCAGCATCCCGCGGCAGGGTGGTAATCAGCCCCAGCATTTT
>-|14|-|TRBJ1-1|TRBV7-3
CASSLLGRGTEAFF
TGTGCCAGCAGCTTATTGGGGAGGGGGACTGAAGCTTTCTTT
>-|16|TRBD1|TRBJ2-4|TRBV11-2
CASSLTGGKGKNIQYF
TGTGCCAGCAGCTTGACAGGGGGGAAAGGCAAAAACATTCAGTACTTC
>-|15|-|TRBJ2-5|TRBV27
CASSRITGTQETQYF
TGTGCCAGCAGTCGGATCACAGGGACGCAAGAGACCCAGTACTTC
>-|14|-|TRBJ2-2|TRBV29-1
CSGKERSNTGELFF
TGCAGCGGGAAGGAGCGGTCGAACACCGGGGAGCTGTTTTTT
>-|13|TRBD1|TRBJ2-3|TRBV6-4
CASSPRRQGEQYF
TGTGCCAGCAGTCCCAGACGACAGGGCGAACAGTATTTT
>-|16|TRBD2|TRBJ2-3|TRBV9
CASTPTSGGRTDTQYF
TGTGCCAGCACCCCGACTAGCGGGGGCCGCACAGATACGCAGTATTTT
>-|14|-|TRBJ1-1|TRBV19
CASSTTGYDTEAFF
TGTGCCAGTAGCACAACAGGTTACGACACTGAAGCTTTCTTT
>-|17|TRBD2|TRBJ2-6|TRBV7-9
CASSTTSGSSGANVLTF
TGTGCCAGCAGCACGACTAGCGGGAGCTCTGGGGCCAACGTCCTGACTTTC
>-|17|TRBD1|TRBJ1-3|TRBV27
CASSLPTHRGTGNTIYF
TGTGCCAGCAGTTTGCCGACACACAGGGGTACGGGAAACACCATATATTTT
>-|12|TRBD2|TRBJ2-3|TRBV7-2
CASSSGGDTQYF
TGTGCCAGCAGCTCCGGGGGGGATACGCAGTATTTT
>-|15|-|TRBJ1-1|TRBV11-2
CASSLVRGMNTEAFF
TGTGCCAGCAGCTTAGTACGGGGGATGAACACTGAAGCTTTCTTT
>-|15|TRBD1|TRBJ2-2|TRBV12-5
CASTNRGTNTGELFF
TGTGCTAGCACGAACAGGGGTACGAACACCGGGGAGCTGTTTTTT
>-|16|TRBD1|TRBJ1-5|TRBV30
CAWSGGQGMSNQPQHF
TGTGCCTGGAGTGGGGGACAGGGCATGAGCAATCAGCCCCAGCATTTT
>-|20|TRBD2|TRBJ2-3|TRBV9
CASSGGTQRTSGESTDTQYF
TGTGCCAGCAGCGGGGGTACTCAGAGGACTAGCGGGGAAAGCACAGATACGCAGTATTTT
>-|15|TRBD2|TRBJ2-3|TRBV7-2
CASSLVAGGPHTQYF
TGTGCCAGCAGCTTAGTAGCGGGAGGGCCCCATACGCAGTATTTT
>-|17|-|TRBJ1-3|TRBV13
CASSLPGDRFSGNTIYF
TGTGCCAGCAGCTTACCAGGGGACCGTTTCTCTGGAAACACCATATATTTT